The subject of this entry is one T cell receptor (beta chain). CDR3 length: 15 residues. The germline CDR1 and CDR2 sequences are SGHRS and YFSETQ. With 0 bases removed from V and 3 bases from J, the gap between germline ends came to 10 bases. Participants were aged about 18 to 89 years from 20 to 30 US areas. This table comes from immunoSEQ multiplex PCR, and its TCRdb copy is limited to in-frame clones, with some not included. The data show about 220,000 clones, almost 90% seen once. The entry originates in a study of blood T cell repertoires in COVID-19. The sequencing sample was made of PBMCs or T cells enriched from blood (not recorded which). The receptor's source is a young man who had been exposed to COVID-19. The chain has TRBV5-1 and TRBJ1-5; D is ambiguous. Here the CDR3 DNA reads TGCGCCAGCAGCTTGGACGGGATTTTCAATCAGCCCCAGCATTTT. It encodes CASSLDGIFNQPQHF. The whole variable domain, filled in from reference TRBV5-1 and TRBJ1-5, reads KAGVTQTPRYLIKTRGQQVTLSCSPISGHRSVSWYQQTPGQGLQFLFEYFSETQRNKGNFPGRFSGRQFSNSRSEMNVSTLELGDSALYLCASSLDGIFNQPQHFGDGTRLSIL.